What follows is one T cell receptor beta chain and its context. Its antigen is currently unknown. Here immunoSEQ multiplex PCR was the method, and the copy in TCRdb shows in-frame clones only, minus some. The data hold under 5,000 clones, with under 85% observed a single time. These data belong to a study of high-grade serous ovarian cancer treatment subgroups. For the study at large: Mean per sample: about 15,000 reads, thousands of unique TCR beta rearrangements. Notes on the study in general: Repertoire analysis covered CDR3 alone, not CDR1 or CDR2. Clonal relatedness tracked neoantigen level, and by trend copy number and mutation load.

The CDR3 sequence is 15 residues long. Germline CDR1 is SGHRS and CDR2 is YFSETQ. Trimming pared 0 bases from V and 2 bases from J, leaving 9 bases between. Tumor samples were taken before definitive surgery or chemotherapy. This receptor was obtained from a human donor with high-grade serous ovarian cancer. Sequencing was done on a sample of tumor tissue. J is TRBJ1-5 and V is TRBV5-1; D gene unclear. CDR3 sequence reads: CASSLDGSRNQPQHF. The CDR3 DNA is TGCGCCAGCAGCTTGGATGGATCTCGCAATCAGCCCCAGCATTTT.